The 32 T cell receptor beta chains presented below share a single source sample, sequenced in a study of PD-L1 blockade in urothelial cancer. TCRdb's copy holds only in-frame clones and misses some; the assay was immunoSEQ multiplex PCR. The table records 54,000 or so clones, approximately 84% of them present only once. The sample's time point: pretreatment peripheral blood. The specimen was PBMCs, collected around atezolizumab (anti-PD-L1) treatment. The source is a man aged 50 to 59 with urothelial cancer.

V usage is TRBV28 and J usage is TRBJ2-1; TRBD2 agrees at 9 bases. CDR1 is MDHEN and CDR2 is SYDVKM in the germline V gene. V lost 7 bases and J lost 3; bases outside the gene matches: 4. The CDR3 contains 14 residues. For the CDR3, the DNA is TGTGCCAGCATAGCGGGAGCAAACTACAATGAGCAGTTCTTC. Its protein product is CASIAGANYNEQFF. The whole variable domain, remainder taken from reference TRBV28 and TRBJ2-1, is DVKVTQSSRYLVKRTGEKVFLECVQDMDHENMFWYRQDPGLGLRLIYFSYDVKMKEKGDIPEGYSVSREKKERFSLILESASTNQTSMYLCASIAGANYNEQFFGPGTRLTVL.

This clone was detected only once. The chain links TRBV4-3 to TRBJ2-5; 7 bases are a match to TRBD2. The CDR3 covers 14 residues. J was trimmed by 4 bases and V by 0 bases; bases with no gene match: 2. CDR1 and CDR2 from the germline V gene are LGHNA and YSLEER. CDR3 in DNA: TGCGCCAGCAGCCAAGATCCGGGGGGAGAGACCCAGTACTTC. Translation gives CASSQDPGGETQYF.

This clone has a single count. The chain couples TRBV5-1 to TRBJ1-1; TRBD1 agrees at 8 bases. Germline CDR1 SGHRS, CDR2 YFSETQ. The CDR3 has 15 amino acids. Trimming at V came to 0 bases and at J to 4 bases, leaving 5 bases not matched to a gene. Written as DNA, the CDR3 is TGCGCCAGCAGCTTGGGAGGGACAGGAGTCACTGAAGCTTTCTTT. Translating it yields CASSLGGTGVTEAFF.

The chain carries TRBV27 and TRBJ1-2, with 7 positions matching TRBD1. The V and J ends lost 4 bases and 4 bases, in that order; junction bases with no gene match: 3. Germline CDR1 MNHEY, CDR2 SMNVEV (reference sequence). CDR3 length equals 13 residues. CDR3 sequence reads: CASSSDRVYGYTF. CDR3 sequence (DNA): TGTGCCAGCAGTTCCGACAGGGTCTATGGCTACACCTTC.

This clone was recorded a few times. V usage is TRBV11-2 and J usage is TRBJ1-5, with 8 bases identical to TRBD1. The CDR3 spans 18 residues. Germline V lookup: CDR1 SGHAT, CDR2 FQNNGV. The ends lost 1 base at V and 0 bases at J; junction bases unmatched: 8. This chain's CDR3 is CASSLGTTGGFSNQPQHF. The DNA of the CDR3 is TGTGCCAGCAGCTTAGGCACCACAGGGGGTTTTAGCAATCAGCCCCAGCATTTT.

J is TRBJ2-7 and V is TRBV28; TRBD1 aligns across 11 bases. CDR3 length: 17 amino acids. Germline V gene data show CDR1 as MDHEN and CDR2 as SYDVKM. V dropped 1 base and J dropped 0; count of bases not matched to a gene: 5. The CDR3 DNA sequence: TGTGCCAGCAGTTTATCTTGGGGACAGGGGGGCTCCTACGAGCAGTACTTC. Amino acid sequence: CASSLSWGQGGSYEQYF.

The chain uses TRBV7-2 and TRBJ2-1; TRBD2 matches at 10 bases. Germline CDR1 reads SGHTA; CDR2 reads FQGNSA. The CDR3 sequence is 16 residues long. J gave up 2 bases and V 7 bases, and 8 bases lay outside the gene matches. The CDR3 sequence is CASIDSGRLAYNEQFF. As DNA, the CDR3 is TGTGCCAGCATCGATAGCGGGAGGCTTGCCTACAATGAGCAGTTCTTC.

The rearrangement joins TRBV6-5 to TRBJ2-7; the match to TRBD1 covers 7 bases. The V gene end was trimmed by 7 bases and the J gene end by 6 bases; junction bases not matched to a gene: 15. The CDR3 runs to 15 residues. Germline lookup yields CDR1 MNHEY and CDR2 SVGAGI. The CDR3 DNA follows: TGTGCCAGCACGCCCCTAGGGACAGTTGGGGGCGAGCAGTACTTC. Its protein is CASTPLGTVGGEQYF.

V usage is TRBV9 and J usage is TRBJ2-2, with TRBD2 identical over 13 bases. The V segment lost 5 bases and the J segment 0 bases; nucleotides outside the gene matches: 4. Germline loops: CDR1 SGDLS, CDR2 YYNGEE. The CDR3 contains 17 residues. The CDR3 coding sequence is TGTGCCAGCAGTCTTACTAGCGGGGGGGCGAACACCGGGGAGCTGTTTTTT. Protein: CASSLTSGGANTGELFF. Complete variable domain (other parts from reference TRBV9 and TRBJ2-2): DSGVTQTPKHLITATGQRVTLRCSPRSGDLSVYWYQQSLDQGLQFLIQYYNGEERAKGNILERFSAQQFPDLHSELNLSSLELGDSALYFCASSLTSGGANTGELFFGEGSRLTVL.

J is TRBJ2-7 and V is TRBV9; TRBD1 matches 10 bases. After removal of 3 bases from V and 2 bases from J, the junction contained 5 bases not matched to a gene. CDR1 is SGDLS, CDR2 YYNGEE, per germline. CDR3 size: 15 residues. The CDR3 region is CASSEGGTGAYEQYF. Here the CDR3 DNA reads TGTGCCAGCAGCGAGGGAGGGACAGGGGCCTACGAGCAGTACTTC.

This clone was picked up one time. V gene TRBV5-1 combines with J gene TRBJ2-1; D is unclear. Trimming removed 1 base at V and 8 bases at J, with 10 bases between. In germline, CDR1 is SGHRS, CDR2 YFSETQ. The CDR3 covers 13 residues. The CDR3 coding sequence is TGCGCCAGCAGCTTGCCCGGGTTCGATGAGCAGTTCTTC. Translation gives CASSLPGFDEQFF.

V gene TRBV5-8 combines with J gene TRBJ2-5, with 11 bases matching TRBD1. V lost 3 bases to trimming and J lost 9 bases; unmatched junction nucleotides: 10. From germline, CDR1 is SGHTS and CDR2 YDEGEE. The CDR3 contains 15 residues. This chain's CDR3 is CASSSWDRGVTAQYF. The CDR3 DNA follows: TGTGCCAGCAGCTCGTGGGACAGGGGGGTGACGGCCCAGTACTTC.

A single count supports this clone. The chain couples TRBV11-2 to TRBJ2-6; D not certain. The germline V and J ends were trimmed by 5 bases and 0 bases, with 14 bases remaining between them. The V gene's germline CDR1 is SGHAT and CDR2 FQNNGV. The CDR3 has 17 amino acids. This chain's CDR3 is CASSQSSALSGANVLTF. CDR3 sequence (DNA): TGTGCCAGCAGCCAAAGCAGCGCGCTCTCTGGGGCCAACGTCCTGACTTTC. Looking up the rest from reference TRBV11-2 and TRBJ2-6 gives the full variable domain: EAGVAQSPRYKIIEKRQSVAFWCNPISGHATLYWYQQILGQGPKLLIQFQNNGVVDDSQLPKDRFSAERLKGVDSTLKIQPAKLEDSAVYLCASSQSSALSGANVLTFGAGSRLTVL.

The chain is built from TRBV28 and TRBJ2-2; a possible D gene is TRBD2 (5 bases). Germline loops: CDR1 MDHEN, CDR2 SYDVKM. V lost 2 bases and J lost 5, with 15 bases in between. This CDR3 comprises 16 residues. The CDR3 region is CASSLSGSSRTGELFF. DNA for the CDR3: TGTGCCAGCAGTTTAAGTGGGAGTAGCAGAACCGGGGAGCTGTTTTTT.

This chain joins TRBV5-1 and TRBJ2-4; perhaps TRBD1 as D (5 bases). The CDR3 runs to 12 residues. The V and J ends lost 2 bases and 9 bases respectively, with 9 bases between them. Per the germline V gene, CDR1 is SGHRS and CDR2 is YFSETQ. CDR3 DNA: TGCGCCAGCAGCTTAGGGGCCGGCATTCAGTACTTC. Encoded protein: CASSLGAGIQYF. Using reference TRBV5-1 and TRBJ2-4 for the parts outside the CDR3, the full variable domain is KAGVTQTPRYLIKTRGQQVTLSCSPISGHRSVSWYQQTPGQGLQFLFEYFSETQRNKGNFPGRFSGRQFSNSRSEMNVSTLELGDSALYLCASSLGAGIQYFGAGTRLSVL.

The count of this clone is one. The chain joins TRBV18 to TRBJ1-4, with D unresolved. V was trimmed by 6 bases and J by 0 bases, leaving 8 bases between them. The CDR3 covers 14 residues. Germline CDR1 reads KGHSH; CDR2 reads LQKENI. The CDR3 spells CASSLSTTNEKLFF. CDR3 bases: TGTGCCAGCTCGCTTTCTACAACTAATGAAAAACTGTTTTTT.

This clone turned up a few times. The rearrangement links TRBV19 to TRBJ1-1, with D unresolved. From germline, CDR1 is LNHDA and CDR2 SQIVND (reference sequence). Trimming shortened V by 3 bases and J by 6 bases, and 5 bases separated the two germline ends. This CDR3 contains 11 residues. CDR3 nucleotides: TGTGCCAGTAGTATCTTCGCTGAAGCTTTCTTT. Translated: CASSIFAEAFF.

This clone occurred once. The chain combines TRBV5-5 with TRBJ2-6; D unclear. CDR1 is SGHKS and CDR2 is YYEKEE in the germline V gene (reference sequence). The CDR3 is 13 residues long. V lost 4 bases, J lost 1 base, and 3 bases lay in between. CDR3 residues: CASSPSGANVLTF. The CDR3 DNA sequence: TGTGCCAGCAGCCCATCTGGGGCCAACGTCCTGACTTTC.

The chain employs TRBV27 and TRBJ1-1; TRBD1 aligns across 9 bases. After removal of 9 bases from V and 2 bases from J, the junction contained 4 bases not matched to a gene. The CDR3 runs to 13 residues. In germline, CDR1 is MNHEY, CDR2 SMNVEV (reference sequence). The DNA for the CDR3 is TGTGCCAGTAGGACAGGGGTAAACACTGAAGCTTTCTTT. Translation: CASRTGVNTEAFF.

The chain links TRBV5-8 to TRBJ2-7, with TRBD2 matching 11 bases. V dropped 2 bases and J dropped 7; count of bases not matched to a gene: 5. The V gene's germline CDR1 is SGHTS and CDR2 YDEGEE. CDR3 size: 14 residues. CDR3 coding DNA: TGTGCCAGCAGCTTACGGCTAGCGGGGGGAGAGCAGTACTTC. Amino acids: CASSLRLAGGEQYF.

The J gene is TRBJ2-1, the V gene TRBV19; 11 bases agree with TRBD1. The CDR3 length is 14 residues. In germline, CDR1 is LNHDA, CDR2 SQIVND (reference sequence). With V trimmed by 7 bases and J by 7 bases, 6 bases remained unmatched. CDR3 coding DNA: TGTGCCAGTAAGGTTGGACAGGGGGCGAATGAGCAGTTCTTC. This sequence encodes CASKVGQGANEQFF.

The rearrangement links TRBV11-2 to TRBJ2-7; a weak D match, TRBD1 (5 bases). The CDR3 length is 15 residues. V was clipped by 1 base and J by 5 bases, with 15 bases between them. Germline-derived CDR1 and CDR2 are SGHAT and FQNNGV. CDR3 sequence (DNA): TGTGCCAGCAGCTTAGCAGGCAGGGATCCCGACGAGCAGTACTTC. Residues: CASSLAGRDPDEQYF.

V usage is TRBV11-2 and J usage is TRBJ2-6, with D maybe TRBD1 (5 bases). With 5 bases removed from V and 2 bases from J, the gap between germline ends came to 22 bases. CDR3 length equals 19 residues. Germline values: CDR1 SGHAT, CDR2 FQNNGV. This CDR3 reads CASSNSLPVRVPGANVLTF. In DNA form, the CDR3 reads TGTGCCAGCAGCAACTCCCTGCCCGTCAGGGTCCCTGGGGCCAACGTCCTGACTTTC. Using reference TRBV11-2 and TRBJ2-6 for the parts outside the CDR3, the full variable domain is EAGVAQSPRYKIIEKRQSVAFWCNPISGHATLYWYQQILGQGPKLLIQFQNNGVVDDSQLPKDRFSAERLKGVDSTLKIQPAKLEDSAVYLCASSNSLPVRVPGANVLTFGAGSRLTVL.

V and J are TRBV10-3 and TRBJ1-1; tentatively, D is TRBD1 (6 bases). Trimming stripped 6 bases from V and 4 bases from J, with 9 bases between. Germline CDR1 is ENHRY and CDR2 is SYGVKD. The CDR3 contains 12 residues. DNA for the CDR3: TGTGCCATCAGGACAGGTTTCACTGAAGCTTTCTTT. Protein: CAIRTGFTEAFF.

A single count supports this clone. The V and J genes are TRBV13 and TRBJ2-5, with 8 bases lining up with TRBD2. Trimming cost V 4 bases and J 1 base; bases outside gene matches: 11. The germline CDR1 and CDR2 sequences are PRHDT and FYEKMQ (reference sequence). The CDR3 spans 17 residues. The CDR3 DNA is TGTGCCAGCAGCTCCCGGGGGGGAGCGGGAGCCCAAGAGACCCAGTACTTC. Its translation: CASSSRGGAGAQETQYF.

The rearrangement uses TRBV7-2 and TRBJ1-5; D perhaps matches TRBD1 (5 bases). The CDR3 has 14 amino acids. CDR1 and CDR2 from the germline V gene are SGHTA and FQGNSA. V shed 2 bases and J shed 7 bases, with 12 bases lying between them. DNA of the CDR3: TGTGCCAGCAGCTTATGGGCAGGGAACCAGCCCCAGCATTTT. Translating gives CASSLWAGNQPQHF. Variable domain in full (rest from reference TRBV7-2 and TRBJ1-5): GAGVSQSPSNKVTEKGKDVELRCDPISGHTALYWYRQSLGQGLEFLIYFQGNSAPDKSGLPSDRFSAERTGGSVSTLTIQRTQQEDSAVYLCASSLWAGNQPQHFGDGTRLSIL.

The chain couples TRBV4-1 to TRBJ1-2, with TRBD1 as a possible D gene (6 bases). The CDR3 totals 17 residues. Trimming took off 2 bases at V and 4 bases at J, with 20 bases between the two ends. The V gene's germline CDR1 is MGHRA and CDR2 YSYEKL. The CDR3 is CASSQSPQGRSIYGYTF. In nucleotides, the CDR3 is TGCGCCAGCAGCCAAAGTCCACAGGGACGTAGCATCTATGGCTACACCTTC.

CDR3 amino acids: CASSSTSGFGDTQYF. In DNA form, the CDR3 reads TGTGCCAGCAGCTCAACTAGCGGGTTTGGAGATACGCAGTATTTT. The rearrangement links TRBV7-2 to TRBJ2-3, with 9 bases that match TRBD2. V was clipped by 4 bases and J by 5 bases; unmatched bases: 7. The CDR3 covers 15 residues. Germline CDR1 reads SGHTA; CDR2 reads FQGNSA.

CDR3 protein: CAIRGGSNEQFF. The CDR3 DNA reads TGTGCCATCAGGGGAGGGAGTAATGAGCAGTTCTTC. The chain couples TRBV10-3 to TRBJ2-1, with 7 nucleotides matching TRBD2. CDR3 size: 12 residues. J gave up 7 bases and V 6 bases, and 3 bases lay outside the gene matches. Looked up from germline, CDR1 is ENHRY and CDR2 is SYGVKD.

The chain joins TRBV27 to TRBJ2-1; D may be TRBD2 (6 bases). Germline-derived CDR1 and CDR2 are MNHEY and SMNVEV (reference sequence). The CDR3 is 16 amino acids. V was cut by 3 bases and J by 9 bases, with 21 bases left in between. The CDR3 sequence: CASSFFPAGPIAEQFF. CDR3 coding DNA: TGTGCCAGCAGTTTCTTTCCAGCGGGCCCGATCGCTGAGCAGTTCTTC.

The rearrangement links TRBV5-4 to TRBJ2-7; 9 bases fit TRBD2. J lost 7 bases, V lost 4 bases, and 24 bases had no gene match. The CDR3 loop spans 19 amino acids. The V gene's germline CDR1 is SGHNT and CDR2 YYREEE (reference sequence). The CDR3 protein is CASSPEGGLAMGGSGEQYF. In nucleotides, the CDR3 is TGTGCCAGCAGCCCCGAGGGGGGACTAGCTATGGGCGGGTCGGGGGAGCAGTACTTC.

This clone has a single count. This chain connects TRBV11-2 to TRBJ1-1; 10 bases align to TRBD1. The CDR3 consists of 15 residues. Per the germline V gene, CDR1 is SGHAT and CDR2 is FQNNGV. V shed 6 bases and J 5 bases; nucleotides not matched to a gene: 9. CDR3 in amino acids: CASRPGQGFSTEAFF. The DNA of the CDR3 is TGTGCCAGCAGACCGGGACAGGGGTTTAGTACTGAAGCTTTCTTT.